These 5 T cell receptor beta chains were sequenced from one sample in a study of blood T cell repertoires in COVID-19. Sequencing was performed with immunoSEQ multiplex PCR; in TCRdb, only in-frame clones are kept and a portion is missing. The sample contains approximately 140,000 clones, 70% to 90% of which appear only once. Material: peripheral blood. The receptors shown here come from a woman aged 60-75 years with COVID-19, enrolled during active disease.

The rearrangement links TRBV5-6 to TRBJ2-7; D is perhaps TRBD1 (6 bases). The CDR3 sequence is 14 residues long. Trimming pared 1 base from V and 4 bases from J, leaving 12 bases between. The germline V gene encodes CDR1 SGHDT and CDR2 YYEEEE. The CDR3 loop is CASSLWGPRYEQYF. For the CDR3, the DNA is TGTGCCAGCAGCTTGTGGGGGCCAAGGTACGAGCAGTACTTC.

This clone was observed a single time. The chain joins TRBV9 to TRBJ2-7; D is undetermined. The CDR3 covers 19 residues. Trimming shortened V by 1 base and J by 7 bases, and 30 bases separated the two germline ends. CDR1 is SGDLS, CDR2 YYNGEE, per germline. Here the CDR3 reads CASSVRHPTCAWPTREQYF. DNA of the CDR3: TGTGCCAGCAGCGTACGTCATCCAACATGCGCATGGCCTACGCGGGAGCAGTACTTC.

The genes are TRBV3-1 (or the pseudogene TRBV3-2) and TRBJ1-1; D is possibly TRBD1 (6 bases). V dropped 6 bases and J dropped 6 bases, with 20 bases sitting between them. Germline V CDR1 and CDR2: LGHDT, YNNKEL (reference sequence). The CDR3 is 15 residues long. CDR3 bases: TGTGCCAGCAGAAACTCGGCGAGGGGGATTGCTGAAGCTTTCTTT. Its protein product is CASRNSARGIAEAFF.

The CDR3 sequence is CASSLTTGARGYTF. Here the CDR3 DNA reads TGTGCCAGCAGTCTCACGACAGGGGCGAGAGGCTACACCTTC. This chain links TRBV6-5 with TRBJ1-2, with 8 bases aligning to TRBD1. The CDR3 loop spans 14 amino acids. Trimming at V came to 5 bases and at J to 8 bases, leaving 10 bases not matched to a gene. Germline CDR1 MNHEY, CDR2 SVGAGI.

This chain connects TRBV4-1 to TRBJ1-4; possibly TRBD1 for D (6 bases). This CDR3 has 16 residues. The V end was cut by 0 bases, the J end by 5 bases, with 13 bases between. Germline V gene lookup returns CDR1 MGHRA and CDR2 YSYEKL. The CDR3 sequence is CASSQEVGGGNEKLFF. CDR3 coding DNA: TGCGCCAGCAGCCAAGAGGTGGGAGGGGGGAATGAAAAACTGTTTTTT.